One sample yielded the 8 T cell receptor beta chains listed below, sequenced in a study of shared clonotypes between healthy human individuals. TCRdb's table, derived via immunoSEQ multiplex PCR, lists solely in-frame clones and lacks some. Of under 1,100,000 clones listed, around three quarters are singletons. The sequenced material came from memory CD4+ T cells from PBMCs. Documented subset: CD45RA-negative fraction. These receptor sequences come from a man between 18 and 29 years old in good health. Some clones in this sample may be carry-over from other donors' samples.

Remarks on this clone: One base away lies a much larger clone, so this may be a sequencing read error. The chain uses TRBV28 and TRBJ1-2; D gene uncertain. Germline values: CDR1 MDHEN, CDR2 SYDVKM. This CDR3 spans 14 amino acids. The CDR3 spells CVSHSWGGLYGYTF. The CDR3 bases are TGTGTCAGCCATTCCTGGGGAGGGCTCTATGGCTACACCTTC.

This clone appeared a single time. Possible read error: a much larger clone is one base away. This chain connects TRBV11-2 to TRBJ2-1; D not resolved. Germline V gene data show CDR1 as SGHAT and CDR2 as FQNNGV. This CDR3 has 11 amino acids. Trimming removed 0 bases from V and 9 bases from J, with 3 bases in between. The CDR3 DNA reads as TGTGCCAGCAGCTTAGAAGGTGAGCAGTTCTTC. Translation gives CASSLEGEQFF.

In its sample, this clone was seen a few times. Given a much more abundant clone one base away, this may be a read error. V gene TRBV29-1 combines with J gene TRBJ1-1; D uncertain. The germline gives CDR1 SQVTM, CDR2 ANQGSEA. The CDR3 runs 13 residues. CDR3 amino acids: CSVERTGGTGAFF. As DNA, the CDR3 is TGCAGCGTTGAGCGGACCGGAGGCACTGGAGCTTTCTTT.

Worth noting for this clone: The identical CDR3 is also encoded by other nucleotide sequences in the sample. The rearrangement uses TRBV18 and TRBJ2-5; unclear D gene. Trimming shortened V by 3 bases and J by 5 bases, and 4 bases separated the two germline ends. Germline V gene data show CDR1 as KGHSH and CDR2 as LQKENI. The CDR3 has 11 residues. DNA of the CDR3: TGTGCCAGCTCACCGGAGGAGACCCAGTACTTC. Residues: CASSPEETQYF.

The chain combines TRBV5-4 with TRBJ1-4; D not certain. V was shortened by 3 bases and J by 5 bases, with 8 bases between the two germline ends. This CDR3 spans 13 amino acids. CDR1 and CDR2 from the germline V gene are SGHNT and YYREEE (reference sequence). This CDR3 is CASSSGFNEKLFF. The CDR3 DNA sequence: TGTGCCAGCAGCTCCGGGTTCAATGAAAAACTGTTTTTT.

This clone was recorded a few times. The V gene is TRBV21-1, the J gene TRBJ1-5. TRBV21-1 is a listed pseudogene. The CDR3 is 19 amino acids. CDR3 sequence reads: CASSKIGTEPTNSNQPQHF. The CDR3 DNA follows: TGTGCCAGCAGCAAAATCGGGACGGAACCGACAAATAGCAATCAGCCCCAGCATTTT.

This clone was seen a few times. The rearrangement uses TRBV18 and TRBJ1-4; 7 bases match TRBD1. The germline V gene encodes CDR1 KGHSH and CDR2 LQKENI. The CDR3 runs 13 residues. Trimming removed 8 bases from V and 8 bases from J; junction bases left unmatched: 8. This chain's CDR3 is CASRQGLTEKLFF. CDR3 DNA sequence: TGTGCCAGCCGACAGGGCTTAACCGAAAAACTGTTTTTT.

The chain has TRBV11-2 and TRBJ2-7; 8 bases are a match to TRBD1. The V and J ends lost 4 bases and 2 bases, in that order; junction bases with no gene match: 7. The CDR3 spans 15 residues. Germline V gives CDR1 SGHAT, CDR2 FQNNGV. CDR3 sequence (DNA): TGTGCCAGCAGCTCAGGACAGGGAGGCACCTACGAGCAGTACTTC. This encodes CASSSGQGGTYEQYF.